The 21 T cell receptor beta chains below were found in one sample sequenced in a study of T cells after yellow fever vaccination. MiXCR, run by TCRdb on the 5' RACE reads, gives a single entry per CDR3 protein. Among approximately 510,000 distinct CDR3 sequences listed, 20% to 25% were seen once. The sequencing used PBMCs, collected approximately 22 days after the first yellow fever vaccination. The receptor source for this set is a man in his late teens or twenties who received the YFV17D yellow fever vaccine.

This clonotype came up a few times. The genes are TRBV24-1 and TRBJ2-3; D is undetermined. The V and J ends lost 2 bases and 1 base respectively, with 9 bases between them. Germline V lookup: CDR1 KGHDR, CDR2 SFDVKD. The CDR3 is made up of 15 amino acids. CDR3 amino acids: CATSDSPSGTDTQYF. The CDR3 region has the DNA TGTGCCACCAGTGATTCCCCATCCGGCACAGATACGCAGTATTTT.

This chain connects TRBV14 to TRBJ1-3; TRBD1 matches at 7 bases. CDR3 size: 17 residues. V lost 2 bases to trimming and J lost 0 bases; unmatched junction nucleotides: 7. The germline V gene encodes CDR1 SGHDN and CDR2 FVKESK. In nucleotides, the CDR3 is TGTGCCAGCAGCCAACTTCGACAGGGATTCTCTGGAAACACCATATATTTT. Its translation is CASSQLRQGFSGNTIYF.

V gene TRBV6-2 or TRBV6-3 combines with J gene TRBJ2-1, with 7 bases that match TRBD2. The germline gives CDR1 MNHEY, CDR2 SVGEGT. The CDR3 has 17 amino acids. Germline trimming cut 5 bases from V and 0 bases from J; bases unmatched to any gene: 10. The CDR3 region has the DNA TGTGCCAGCAGTAAACCTAGCGGCGATACCTCCTACAATGAGCAGTTCTTC. Its translation is CASSKPSGDTSYNEQFF.

V is TRBV12-3 or TRBV12-4 and J is TRBJ2-5; D tentatively reads TRBD1 or TRBD2 (5 bases each). The CDR3 sequence is 15 residues long. Trimming stripped 6 bases from V and 7 bases from J, with 21 bases between. CDR3 bases: TGTGCCAGCAGGAACGGGACCCAAGTATATTGGACCCAGTACTTC. Protein product: CASRNGTQVYWTQYF.

This clonotype was found many times. DNA for the CDR3: TGTGCCAGCAGCCGACAGGGGTTTCGCACTGAAGCTTTCTTT. Residues: CASSRQGFRTEAFF. The chain is built from TRBV12-3 or TRBV12-4 and TRBJ1-1; 8 nucleotides line up with TRBD1. This CDR3 has 14 residues. The ends lost 6 bases at V and 4 bases at J; junction bases unmatched: 7.

This clonotype was counted a few times. The chain joins TRBV7-9 to TRBJ2-7; D is possibly TRBD1 (6 bases). Germline V lookup: CDR1 SEHNR, CDR2 FQNEAQ (reference sequence). V dropped 5 bases and J dropped 2 bases, with 22 bases sitting between them. CDR3 length: 17 residues. The CDR3 region is CASSTTLGTSGAYEQYV. The CDR3 nucleotides read TGTGCCAGCAGCACTACCCTAGGGACATCAGGGGCCTACGAGCAGTACGTC.

This clonotype was found many times. The rearrangement joins TRBV20-1 to TRBJ1-1, with D tentatively TRBD1 (5 bases). Germline CDR1 and CDR2: DFQATT and SNEGSKA (reference sequence). CDR3 length: 14 residues. V lost 8 bases to trimming and J lost 3 bases, with 19 bases between them. Written as DNA, the CDR3 is TGCAGTACGGGGCCCCCAGGGTGGGACACTGAAGCTTTCTTT. Translating it yields CSTGPPGWDTEAFF.

The chain carries TRBV9 and TRBJ1-4; the D gene is possibly TRBD1 (5 bases). The CDR3 has 16 amino acids. Trimming took off 2 bases at V and 4 bases at J, with 15 bases between the two ends. Germline-derived CDR1 and CDR2 are SGDLS and YYNGEE. CDR3 protein: CASSVGTRGYNEKLFF. The CDR3 DNA is TGTGCCAGCAGCGTGGGGACGAGGGGATATAATGAAAAACTGTTTTTT. The full variable domain, rest sourced from reference TRBV9 and TRBJ1-4, is DSGVTQTPKHLITATGQRVTLRCSPRSGDLSVYWYQQSLDQGLQFLIQYYNGEERAKGNILERFSAQQFPDLHSELNLSSLELGDSALYFCASSVGTRGYNEKLFFGSGTQLSVL.

This clonotype has just a few counts. CDR3 DNA: TGTGCCAGCTCGACAGGCCCGAACACTGAAGCTTTCTTT. Translating gives CASSTGPNTEAFF. The V gene is TRBV6-1, the J gene TRBJ1-1; tentative D call: TRBD1 (6 bases). Per germline, CDR1 MNHNS and CDR2 SASEGT. This CDR3 contains 13 residues. V was clipped by 8 bases and J by 1 base, with 11 bases between them.

The chain is built from TRBV6-1 and TRBJ1-1, with TRBD1 as a possible D gene (6 bases). Germline V gene sequence: CDR1 MNHNS, CDR2 SASEGT. There are 15 residues in the CDR3. Trimming cost V 6 bases and J 1 base, with 15 bases left between them. CDR3 DNA sequence: TGTGCCAGCAGCTCAAAGGGGGGCAAGAACACTGAAGCTTTCTTT. This translates into CASSSKGGKNTEAFF.

The J gene is TRBJ2-7, the V gene TRBV15; 7 nucleotides match TRBD1. The length of the CDR3 is 13 residues. Per germline, CDR1 LNHNV and CDR2 YYDKDF (reference sequence). V was clipped by 1 base and J by 8 bases; unmatched bases: 5. The CDR3 DNA follows: TGTGCCACCAGCAGAGTAGGGGGCGAGAAGCAGTACGTC. It yields the protein CATSRVGGEKQYV.

This clonotype was seen a handful of times. This chain uses TRBV7-2 with TRBJ2-5; 7 bases align to TRBD2. This CDR3 is built from 15 residues. The V gene end was trimmed by 4 bases and the J gene end by 4 bases; junction bases not matched to a gene: 9. Germline loops: CDR1 SGHTA, CDR2 FQGNSA. The CDR3 bases are TGTGCCAGCAGCTCCCGCCCGGGGAGGGGAGAGACCCAGTACTTC. Its protein product is CASSSRPGRGETQYF.

The sample holds a few counts of this clonotype. This chain links TRBV15 with TRBJ1-5, with D perhaps matching TRBD1 (5 bases). This CDR3 has 14 residues. The V end was cut by 1 base, the J end by 8 bases, with 12 bases between. The germline CDR1 and CDR2 sequences are LNHNV and YYDKDF (reference sequence). The CDR3, as DNA: TGTGCCACCAGCAGAGCCCACGAGGGGAAGCCCCAGCATTTT. Protein sequence: CATSRAHEGKPQHF.

A few counts support this clonotype. The chain links TRBV12-3 or TRBV12-4 to TRBJ1-5, with 8 bases that match TRBD1. V shed 6 bases, J shed 0 bases, and the junction held 4 bases outside the gene matches. CDR3 size: 15 residues. The chain's CDR3 is CASSDRGLSNQPQHF. The CDR3 DNA reads as TGTGCCAGCAGCGACAGGGGCCTTAGCAATCAGCCCCAGCATTTT.

This clonotype was counted between two and nine times. V and J are TRBV20-1 and TRBJ1-1; D gene unclear. V lost 5 bases and J lost 2, with 9 bases in between. Germline CDR1 DFQATT, CDR2 SNEGSKA (reference sequence). This CDR3 is built from 12 residues. This CDR3 reads CSADLGNTEAFF. For the CDR3, the DNA is TGCAGTGCTGATCTTGGTAACACTGAAGCTTTCTTT.

The rearrangement links TRBV12-3 or TRBV12-4 to TRBJ2-2; tentative D call: TRBD2 (7 bases). This CDR3 is 14 amino acids long. The germline V and J ends were trimmed by 9 bases and 4 bases, with 15 bases remaining between them. The DNA of the CDR3 is TGTGCCAGTCATGGGGGGGGGCGCACCGGGGAGCTGTTTTTT. Encoded protein: CASHGGGRTGELFF.

The chain couples TRBV19 to TRBJ2-3; D ambiguous. Germline values: CDR1 LNHDA, CDR2 SQIVND (reference sequence). V lost 1 base and J lost 0, with 5 bases in between. This CDR3 has 14 amino acids. The CDR3 protein is CASSIGPSTDTQYF. CDR3 coding DNA: TGTGCCAGTAGTATAGGCCCCAGCACAGATACGCAGTATTTT.

This clonotype was observed a handful of times. The rearrangement links TRBV11-2 to TRBJ2-7, with D possibly matching TRBD2 (6 bases). V shed 1 base and J shed 3 bases, with 10 bases lying between them. The germline CDR1 and CDR2 sequences are SGHAT and FQNNGV. The length of the CDR3 is 14 residues. In DNA form, the CDR3 reads TGTGCCAGCAGCTTAGCCCCGGGAGACTACGAGCAGTACTTC. Translation gives CASSLAPGDYEQYF.

This clonotype was observed a few times. The J gene is TRBJ2-3, the V gene TRBV12-3 or TRBV12-4; 8 bases fit TRBD2. The trim removed 3 bases at V and 5 bases at J, leaving 7 bases unmatched. This CDR3 has 15 residues. The CDR3 reads CASSFIGGAKDTQYF. The CDR3 region has the DNA TGTGCCAGCAGTTTCATCGGGGGGGCCAAAGATACGCAGTATTTT.

This clonotype was found a few times. The gene calls are TRBV7-2 and TRBJ1-5; no definite D call. The CDR3 totals 14 residues. Trimming removed 2 bases at V and 1 base at J, with 6 bases between. The germline V gene has CDR1 SGHTA and CDR2 FQGNSA. The DNA of the CDR3 is TGTGCCAGCAGCTTAATGGTCAGCAATCAGCCCCAGCATTTT. Its protein is CASSLMVSNQPQHF.

The chain uses TRBV4-3 and TRBJ1-2; no reliable D call. With 4 bases removed from V and 0 bases from J, the gap between germline ends came to 21 bases. Germline assignment: CDR1 LGHNA and CDR2 YSLEER. The CDR3 has 18 residues. The DNA for the CDR3 is TGCGCCAGCAGCCGAACCACTTTCGTCGTGGCGGCTAACTATGGCTACACCTTC. Translation: CASSRTTFVVAANYGYTF.